This T cell receptor beta chain is drawn from a study of cytomegalovirus exposure and HLA in healthy donors. V was pared by 2 bases and J by 0 bases, with 8 bases between. Looked up from germline, CDR1 is SGHNT and CDR2 is YENEEA. This CDR3 region has 15 residues. Amplification used 60 Vbeta primers and 13 Jbeta primers. Produced via immunoSEQ multiplex PCR; TCRdb's table is partial and in-frame only. The table has fewer than 250,000 clones, approximately 86% seen once; the top ten hold 1.5% to 2%. At sampling all donors were nominally healthy, likely with unrecorded immune exposures. The receptor comes from a woman aged 18 to 35 in good health and CMV-seronegative. The chain joins TRBV11-3 to TRBJ2-1; the D gene is possibly TRBD2 (5 bases). The source material was PBMCs. For the CDR3, the DNA is TGTGCCAGCAGCTTAACGGGGAGCTCCTACAATGAGCAGTTCTTC. This codes for CASSLTGSSYNEQFF. Full variable domain (remainder filled in from reference TRBV11-3 and TRBJ2-1): EAGVVQSPRYKIIEKKQPVAFWCNPISGHNTLYWYLQNLGQGPELLIRYENEEAVDDSQLPKDRFSAERLKGVDSTLKIQPAELGDSAVYLCASSLTGSSYNEQFFGPGTRLTVL.